Listed below are T cell receptor beta chains from one sample, sequenced in a study of T-cell reconstitution after alpha-beta-depleted transplantation in children. In TCRdb, the PCR reads were re-called with MiXCR into one record per CDR3 protein. The sample includes hundreds of thousands of distinct CDR3 sequences, 16% of them seen just once. The starting material was PBMCs from the stem cell graft donor, obtained from the stem cell graft. These receptors were taken from a human donor who donated a stem cell graft to a child with acute myeloid leukemia. Each CDR3 is given with its conserved first and last residue. D genes are given only for firm matches. Some rows mark clone size as missing; the rest say once, few, many or name a class of expanded clone.

abundance | d_gene | j_gene | v_gene | CDR3nt | CDR3aa
. | . | TRBJ2-1 | TRBV29-1 | TGCAGCGGCGGGGACCGAGACTACAATGAGCAGTTCTTC | CSGGDRDYNEQFF
many | TRBD1 | TRBJ2-1 | TRBV20-1 | TGCAGTGCTAGAGTCCGACAGGGGAAGGTGAATGAGCAGTTCTTC | CSARVRQGKVNEQFF
many | TRBD1 | TRBJ2-1 | TRBV5-5 | TGTGCCAGCAGCTCGGGACAGACTTACAATGAGCAGTTCTTC | CASSSGQTYNEQFF
few | . | TRBJ2-5 | TRBV20-1 | TGCAGTGCTGTTCATCAGCGTCGCCTCCTCCAAGAGACCCAGTACTTC | CSAVHQRRLLQETQYF
. | . | TRBJ1-3 | TRBV7-9 | TGTGCCAGCAGCCTTCCTTCCTCTGGAAACACCATATATTTT | CASSLPSSGNTIYF
few | TRBD1 | TRBJ2-7 | TRBV13 | TGTGCCAGCAGCTTAACGTCCTGGCAGGGGGCTGACGAGCAGTACTTC | CASSLTSWQGADEQYF
many | . | TRBJ1-2 | TRBV6-5 | TGTGCCAGCAGTTACGGGACGGCAGATGGCTACACCTTC | CASSYGTADGYTF
. | TRBD2 | TRBJ2-3 | TRBV13 | TGTGCCAGCAGCTTAGGACGGGGTAGCGGGGGGGCAGCCCACCCAGATACGCAGTATTTT | CASSLGRGSGGAAHPDTQYF
once | . | TRBJ1-1 | TRBV12-3/TRBV12-4 | TGTGCCAGCAGTTTCCGGTGCAGCGGGGACACTGAAGCTTTCTTT | CASSFRCSGDTEAFF
. | TRBD1 | TRBJ2-1 | TRBV6-1 | TGTGCCAGCAGTGAAAGGACAGGGATGGGTTCCTACAATGAGCAGTTCTTC | CASSERTGMGSYNEQFF
many | . | TRBJ2-1 | TRBV7-7 | TGTGCCAGCAGCTTACACGGGACATCAGATGAGCAGTTCTTC | CASSLHGTSDEQFF
many | . | TRBJ2-2 | TRBV20-1 | TGCAGTGCTAGAGATCGCGTATTGTCGGCGGAGCTGTTTTTT | CSARDRVLSAELFF
many | . | TRBJ1-1 | TRBV28 | TGTGCCAGCAGTTTGACAGCGCAGAACACTGAAGCTTTCTTT | CASSLTAQNTEAFF
few | . | TRBJ1-1 | TRBV11-2 | TGTGCCAGCAGCTCCAACCCCCCAAACACTGAAGCTTTCTTT | CASSSNPPNTEAFF
few | . | TRBJ2-2 | TRBV24-1 | TGTGCCACCAAACCCGACAGGCCGAACACCGGGGAGCTGTTTTTT | CATKPDRPNTGELFF
many | TRBD1 | TRBJ1-4 | TRBV29-1 | TGCAGCGCCCTGGACAGGGGGCGAGAAAAACTGTTTTTT | CSALDRGREKLFF
. | . | TRBJ1-6 | TRBV12-3/TRBV12-4 | TGTGCCAGCAGGCACGGGGTGTCCTATAATTCACCCCTCCACTTT | CASRHGVSYNSPLHF
. | . | TRBJ1-1 | TRBV5-6 | TGTGCCAGCAGCTACGGTATCACTGAAGCTTTCTTT | CASSYGITEAFF
few | TRBD1 | TRBJ2-7 | TRBV14 | TGTGCCAGCAGCCGACAGGACAGGGCTCGATACGAGCAGTACTTC | CASSRQDRARYEQYF
few | TRBD2 | TRBJ2-1 | TRBV11-1 | TGTGCCAGCAGCTTAGGGCTAGCGGGGGCCGCATCTGCCGATGAGCAGTTCTTC | CASSLGLAGAASADEQFF
. | . | TRBJ1-3 | TRBV20-1 | TGCAGTGCTACCGCCCCGGGGGCCTTCTCCTCTGGAAACACCATATATTTT | CSATAPGAFSSGNTIYF
many | . | TRBJ1-6 | TRBV12-3/TRBV12-4 | TGTGCCAGCGGGTCGTATAATTCACCCCTCCACTTT | CASGSYNSPLHF
few | . | TRBJ2-3 | TRBV4-3 | TGCGCCAGCAGCCAAGATCGGGGAGTGACAGATACGCAGTATTTT | CASSQDRGVTDTQYF
many | . | TRBJ1-4 | TRBV29-1 | TGCAGCGCCCTGGGCCATGAAAAACTGTTTTTT | CSALGHEKLFF
many | . | TRBJ2-1 | TRBV6-5 | TGTGCCAGCAGTTACTCGATATGGCGGGCCCGGAGCTCCTACAATGAGCAGTTCTTC | CASSYSIWRARSSYNEQFF
many | TRBD1 | TRBJ1-1 | TRBV6-5 | TGTGCCAGCAGTTCGGACAGGGGAGGGACTGAAGCTTTCTTT | CASSSDRGGTEAFF